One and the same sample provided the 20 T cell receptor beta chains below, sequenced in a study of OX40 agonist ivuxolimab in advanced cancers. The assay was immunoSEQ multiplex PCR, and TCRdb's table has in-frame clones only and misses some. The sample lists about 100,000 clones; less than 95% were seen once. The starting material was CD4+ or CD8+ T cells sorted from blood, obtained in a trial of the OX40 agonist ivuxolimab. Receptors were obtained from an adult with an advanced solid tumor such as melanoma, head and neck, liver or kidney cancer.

CDR3 loop: CASTNEQFF. CDR3 in DNA: TGTGCCAGCACAAATGAGCAGTTCTTC. The chain uses TRBV6-4 and TRBJ2-1; D is ambiguous. V was shortened by 7 bases and J by 7 bases, with 2 bases between the two germline ends. This CDR3 spans 9 amino acids. CDR1 is MRHNA and CDR2 is SNTAGT in the germline V gene.

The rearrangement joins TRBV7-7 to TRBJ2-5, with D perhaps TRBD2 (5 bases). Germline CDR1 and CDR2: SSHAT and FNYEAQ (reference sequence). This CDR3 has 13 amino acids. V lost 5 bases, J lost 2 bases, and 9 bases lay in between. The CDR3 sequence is CASSPTRQETQYF. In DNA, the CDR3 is TGTGCCAGCAGCCCAACTAGACAAGAGACCCAGTACTTC.

The CDR3 sequence is CASSLVYSGANVLTF. The DNA of the CDR3 is TGCGCCAGCAGCTTGGTGTACTCTGGGGCCAACGTCCTGACTTTC. The V and J genes are TRBV5-1 and TRBJ2-6; D is uncertain. V was trimmed by 0 bases and J by 0 bases, leaving 4 bases between them. The germline V gene has CDR1 SGHRS and CDR2 YFSETQ. The CDR3 totals 15 residues. Drawing the rest from reference TRBV5-1 and TRBJ2-6, the complete variable domain is KAGVTQTPRYLIKTRGQQVTLSCSPISGHRSVSWYQQTPGQGLQFLFEYFSETQRNKGNFPGRFSGRQFSNSRSEMNVSTLELGDSALYLCASSLVYSGANVLTFGAGSRLTVL.

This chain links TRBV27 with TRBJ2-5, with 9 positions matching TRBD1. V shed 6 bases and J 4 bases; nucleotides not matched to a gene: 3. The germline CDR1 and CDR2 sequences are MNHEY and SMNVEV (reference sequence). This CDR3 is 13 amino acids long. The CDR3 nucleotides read TGTGCCAGCAGGGGACAGGGACGAGAGACCCAGTACTTC. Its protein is CASRGQGRETQYF.

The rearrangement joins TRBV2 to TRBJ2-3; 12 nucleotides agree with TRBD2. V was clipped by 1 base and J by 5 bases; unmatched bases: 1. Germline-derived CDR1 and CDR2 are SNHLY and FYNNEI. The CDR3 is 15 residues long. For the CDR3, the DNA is TGTGCCAGCAGTGAAGAGGGACTAGCGGGAGATACGCAGTATTTT. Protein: CASSEEGLAGDTQYF.

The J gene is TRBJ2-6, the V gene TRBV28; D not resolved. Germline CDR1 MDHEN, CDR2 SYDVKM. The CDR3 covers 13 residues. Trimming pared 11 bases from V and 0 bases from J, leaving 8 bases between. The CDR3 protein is CAARNSGANVLTF. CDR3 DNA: TGTGCCGCTCGTAACTCTGGGGCCAACGTCCTGACTTTC.

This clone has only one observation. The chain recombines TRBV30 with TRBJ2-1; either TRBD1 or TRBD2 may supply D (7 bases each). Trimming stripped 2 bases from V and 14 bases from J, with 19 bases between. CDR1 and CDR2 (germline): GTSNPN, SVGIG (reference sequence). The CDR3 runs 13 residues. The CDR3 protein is CAWSLGTAGSEFF. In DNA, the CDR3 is TGTGCCTGGAGTCTTGGGACAGCGGGATCGGAGTTCTTC. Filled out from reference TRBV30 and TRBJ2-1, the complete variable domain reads SQTIHQWPATLVQPVGSPLSLECTVEGTSNPNLYWYRQAAGRGLQLLFYSVGIGQISSEVPQNLSASRPQDRQFILSSKKLLLSDSGFYLCAWSLGTAGSEFFGPGTRLTVL.

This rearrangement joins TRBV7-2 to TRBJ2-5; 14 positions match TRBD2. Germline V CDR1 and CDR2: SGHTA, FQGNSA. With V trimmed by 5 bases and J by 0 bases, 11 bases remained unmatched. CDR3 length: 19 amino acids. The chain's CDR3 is CASSQMGLAGVTYQETQYF. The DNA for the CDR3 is TGTGCCAGCAGCCAAATGGGACTAGCGGGAGTGACGTACCAAGAGACCCAGTACTTC.

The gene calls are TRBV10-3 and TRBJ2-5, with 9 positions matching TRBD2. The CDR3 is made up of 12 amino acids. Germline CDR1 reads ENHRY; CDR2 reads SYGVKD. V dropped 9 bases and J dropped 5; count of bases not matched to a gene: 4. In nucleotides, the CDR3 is TGTGCCATAAGCGGGAGGTCGGAGACCCAGTACTTC. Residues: CAISGRSETQYF.

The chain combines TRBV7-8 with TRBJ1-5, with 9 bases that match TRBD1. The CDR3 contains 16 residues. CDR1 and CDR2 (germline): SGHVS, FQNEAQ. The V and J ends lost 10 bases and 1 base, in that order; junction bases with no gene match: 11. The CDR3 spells CATGQGIGLSNQPQHF. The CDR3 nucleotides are TGTGCCACCGGACAGGGGATAGGACTGAGCAATCAGCCCCAGCATTTT.

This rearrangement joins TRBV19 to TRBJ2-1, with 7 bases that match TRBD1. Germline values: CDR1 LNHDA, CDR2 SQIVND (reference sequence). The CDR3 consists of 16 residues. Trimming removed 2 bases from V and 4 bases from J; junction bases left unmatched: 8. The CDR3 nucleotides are TGTGCCAGTAGTATATCCCAGACAGGGCAATACAATGAGCAGTTCTTC. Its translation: CASSISQTGQYNEQFF.

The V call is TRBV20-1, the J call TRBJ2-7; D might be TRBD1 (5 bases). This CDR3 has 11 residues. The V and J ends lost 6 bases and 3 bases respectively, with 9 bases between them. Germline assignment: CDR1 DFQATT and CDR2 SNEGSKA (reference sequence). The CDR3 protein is CSAREYYEQYF. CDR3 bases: TGCAGTGCCAGGGAATACTACGAGCAGTACTTC.

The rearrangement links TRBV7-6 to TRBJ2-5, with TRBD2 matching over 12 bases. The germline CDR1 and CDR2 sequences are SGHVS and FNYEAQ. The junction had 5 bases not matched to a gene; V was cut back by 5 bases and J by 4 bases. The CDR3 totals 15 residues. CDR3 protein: CASSALTSGRETQYF. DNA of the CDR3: TGTGCCAGCAGCGCACTGACTAGCGGGAGAGAGACCCAGTACTTC.

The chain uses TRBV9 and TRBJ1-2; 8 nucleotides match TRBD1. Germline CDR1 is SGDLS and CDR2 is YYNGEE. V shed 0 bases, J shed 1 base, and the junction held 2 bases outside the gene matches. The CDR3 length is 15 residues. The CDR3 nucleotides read TGTGCCAGCAGCGTAGGGACAGGGATTAACTATGGCTACACCTTC. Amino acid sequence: CASSVGTGINYGYTF.

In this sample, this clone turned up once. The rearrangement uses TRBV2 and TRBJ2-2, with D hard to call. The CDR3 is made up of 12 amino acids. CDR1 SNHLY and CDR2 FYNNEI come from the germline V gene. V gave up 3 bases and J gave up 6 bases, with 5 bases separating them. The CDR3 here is CASSDWAGELFF. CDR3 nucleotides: TGTGCCAGCAGTGATTGGGCCGGGGAGCTGTTTTTT.

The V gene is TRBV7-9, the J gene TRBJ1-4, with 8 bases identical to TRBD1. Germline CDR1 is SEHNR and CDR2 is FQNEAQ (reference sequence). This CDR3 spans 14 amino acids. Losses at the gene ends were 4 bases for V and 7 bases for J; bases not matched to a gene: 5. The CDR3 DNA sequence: TGTGCCAGCAGCTCTGGACAGGGCCGTGAAAAACTGTTTTTT. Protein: CASSSGQGREKLFF.

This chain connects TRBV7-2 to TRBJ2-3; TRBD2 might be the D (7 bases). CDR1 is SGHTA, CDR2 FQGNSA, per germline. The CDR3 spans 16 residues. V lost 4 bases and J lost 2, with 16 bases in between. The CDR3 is CASSWGKAGATDTQYF. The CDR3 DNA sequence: TGTGCCAGCAGCTGGGGGAAGGCGGGGGCCACAGATACGCAGTATTTT.

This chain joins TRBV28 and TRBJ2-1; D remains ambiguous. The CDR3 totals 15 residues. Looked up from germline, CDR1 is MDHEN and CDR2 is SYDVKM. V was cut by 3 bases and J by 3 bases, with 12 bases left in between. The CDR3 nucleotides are TGTGCCAGCAGTTTGGCCTCGGCCGTCTACAATGAGCAGTTCTTC. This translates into CASSLASAVYNEQFF.

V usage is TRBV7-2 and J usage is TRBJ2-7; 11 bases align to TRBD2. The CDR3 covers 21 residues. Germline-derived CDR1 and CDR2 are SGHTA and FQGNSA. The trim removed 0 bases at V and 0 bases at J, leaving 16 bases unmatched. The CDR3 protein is CASSLAGPGLAAIAGSYEQYF. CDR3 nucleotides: TGTGCCAGCAGCTTAGCGGGGCCGGGACTAGCGGCCATAGCAGGCTCCTACGAGCAGTACTTC.

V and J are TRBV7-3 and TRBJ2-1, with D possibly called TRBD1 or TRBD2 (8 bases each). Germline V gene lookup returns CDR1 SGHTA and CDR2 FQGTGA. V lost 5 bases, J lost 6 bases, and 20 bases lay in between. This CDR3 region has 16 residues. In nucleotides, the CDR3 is TGTGCCAGCAGCCTGGTTAGCGGGACAGGCTCCAATGAGCAGTTCTTC. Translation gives CASSLVSGTGSNEQFF.